The rows below give T cell receptor beta chains drawn from one sample of a study of cytomegalovirus exposure and HLA in healthy donors. TCRdb's copy holds only in-frame clones and misses some; the assay was immunoSEQ multiplex PCR. The sample includes 40,000 to 45,000 clones, about 90% of them seen just once. The sequenced sample was PBMCs. The receptors were sampled from a woman aged 40 to 50 in good health and CMV-seropositive. Both conserved end residues are part of each CDR3. Rows give clone size only sometimes, using once, few, many, or a class for an expanded clone.

J	size	V	CDR3
TRBJ2-1	once	TRBV5-8	CASSSAVQFYNEQFF
TRBJ2-1	once	TRBV5-1	CASSQEWTSGRVQFF
TRBJ2-2	.	TRBV14	CASSQGSPPGELFF
TRBJ1-3	.	TRBV19	CASSIPGQASSGNTIYF
TRBJ2-5	.	TRBV5-1	CASSYQRIGKRETQYF
TRBJ2-7	.	TRBV6-4	CASAGLTMGYEQYF
TRBJ1-2	.	TRBV12-5	CASDQTGGGYGYTF
TRBJ2-7	.	TRBV27	CASMRDGTINYEQYF
TRBJ1-3	.	TRBV28	CASSFRVAGNTIYF
TRBJ1-2	once	TRBV10-2	CASSESANWEGYTF
TRBJ1-5	.	TRBV5-5	CASSPGQYSNQPQHF
TRBJ1-2	.	TRBV5-1	CASGGQPSGSYGYTF
TRBJ2-2	.	TRBV9	CASAGTSLTGELFF
TRBJ2-7	once	TRBV6-1	CASNLPRGHGEQYF
TRBJ2-4	few	TRBV19	CASSIGGLGGANSLAKNIQYF
TRBJ2-1	.	TRBV7-9	CASTRLAGGPIEQFF
TRBJ1-1	.	TRBV19	CASSLTVLNTEAFF
TRBJ2-7	.	TRBV9	CASSVGGSGSQYF
TRBJ2-1	.	TRBV6-4	CASSDEQASSYNEQFF
TRBJ2-7	.	TRBV11-2	CASSLASAGLYEQYF
TRBJ2-1	once	TRBV5-4	CASSLAGNYNEQFF
TRBJ2-1	.	TRBV7-3	CASSGDGLAEQFF
TRBJ1-1	.	TRBV6-5	CASSEPGGTEAFF
TRBJ2-1	.	TRBV9	CASSVGSLSSYNEQFF
TRBJ2-7	.	TRBV7-9	CASSTDRGGDEQYF
TRBJ1-1	.	TRBV28	CASSRQLQGLTEAFF
TRBJ1-3	.	TRBV7-2	CASSPRGGIGNTIYF
TRBJ1-2	.	TRBV5-5	CASARTDSNYGYTF
TRBJ1-5	.	TRBV27	CASTPGFNQPQHF
TRBJ1-1	.	TRBV25-1	CASRPAAGGTEAFF
TRBJ1-2	.	TRBV18	CASSPGRDSYGYTF
TRBJ2-7	.	TRBV7-9	CASSYATGQIQYF
TRBJ2-2	.	TRBV2	CASDVAGGTGELFF
TRBJ1-1	.	TRBV7-6	CASSPGQPTEAFF
TRBJ1-4	once	TRBV7-2	CASRMETNEKLFF
TRBJ1-2	.	TRBV5-6	CASSPEGIRGRHF
TRBJ2-3	.	TRBV7-9	CASSPPRMTQYF
TRBJ2-3	.	TRBV12-5	CASGLVLGDRDDTQYF
TRBJ2-2	.	TRBV5-1	CASSFSAELTGELFF
TRBJ2-7	.	TRBV18	CASSPGRGSAEQYF
TRBJ2-3	.	TRBV9	CASSAGQGPDTQYF
TRBJ2-7	.	TRBV15	CATSKNRDEQYF
TRBJ1-2	.	TRBV13	CASSMGQGSVYGYTF
TRBJ2-7	once	TRBV5-1	CASSLRPARDYSYEQYF
TRBJ1-2	few	TRBV15	CATSRDFGGQGARGYTF
TRBJ1-5	.	TRBV28	CASRTGASSNQPQHF
TRBJ2-3	.	TRBV6-4	CASSANTDTQYF